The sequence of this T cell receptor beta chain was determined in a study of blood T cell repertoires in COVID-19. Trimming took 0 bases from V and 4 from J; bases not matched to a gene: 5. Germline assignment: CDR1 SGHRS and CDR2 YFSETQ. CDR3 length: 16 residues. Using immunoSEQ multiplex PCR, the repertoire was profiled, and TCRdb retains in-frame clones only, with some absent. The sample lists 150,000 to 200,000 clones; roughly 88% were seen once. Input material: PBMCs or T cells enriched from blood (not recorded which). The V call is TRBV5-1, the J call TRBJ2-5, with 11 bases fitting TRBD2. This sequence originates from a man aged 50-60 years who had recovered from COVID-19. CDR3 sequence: CASSLGRLAGGETQYF. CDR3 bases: TGCGCCAGCAGCTTGGGGCGTCTAGCGGGGGGAGAGACCCAGTACTTC. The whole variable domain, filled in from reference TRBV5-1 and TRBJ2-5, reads KAGVTQTPRYLIKTRGQQVTLSCSPISGHRSVSWYQQTPGQGLQFLFEYFSETQRNKGNFPGRFSGRQFSNSRSEMNVSTLELGDSALYLCASSLGRLAGGETQYFGPGTRLLVL.